These T cell receptor beta chains were read from a single sample in a study of cytotoxic CD8 clonotypes in ibrutinib-treated CLL. Only in-frame clones appear in the TCRdb table, and some are missing; sequencing was by immunoSEQ multiplex PCR. The sample lists some 100,000 clones; about 53% were seen once. Sequences were derived from PBMCs, sampled after 24 months of ibrutinib treatment. Every receptor here comes from a human donor with chronic lymphocytic leukemia. Both conserved end residues are part of each CDR3. For some rows the clone size is stated as once, few or many, or as a class when expanded; others skip it.

j_call clone_size v_call cdr3_aa
TRBJ2-3 - TRBV6-4 CASSRTADSTDTQYF
TRBJ2-3 - TRBV9 CASSVYSGGPDTQYF
TRBJ1-2 once TRBV28 CASCTISRNRYGYTF
TRBJ1-6 - TRBV11-3 CASSSARVHNSPLHF
TRBJ1-3 - TRBV9 CASSARDRESGNTIYF
TRBJ2-2 - TRBV9 CASSILSGVGGELFF
TRBJ2-7 - TRBV7-3 CASSSGPDRGLEQYF
TRBJ1-2 - TRBV5-1 CASSLEQGEMNGYTF
TRBJ2-1 - TRBV7-2 CASSFRQGSPEQFF
TRBJ2-7 few TRBV5-1 CASSLEGLGEQYF
TRBJ2-2 - TRBV6-6 CASVGGALKLFF
TRBJ2-7 few TRBV6-6 CASSPSRHLIDEQYF
TRBJ1-1 - TRBV29-1 CSVSFPNGARSTEAFF
TRBJ2-1 - TRBV19 CASSILRGAGRVGEQFF
TRBJ1-6 - TRBV5-4 CASRLGARDNSPLHF